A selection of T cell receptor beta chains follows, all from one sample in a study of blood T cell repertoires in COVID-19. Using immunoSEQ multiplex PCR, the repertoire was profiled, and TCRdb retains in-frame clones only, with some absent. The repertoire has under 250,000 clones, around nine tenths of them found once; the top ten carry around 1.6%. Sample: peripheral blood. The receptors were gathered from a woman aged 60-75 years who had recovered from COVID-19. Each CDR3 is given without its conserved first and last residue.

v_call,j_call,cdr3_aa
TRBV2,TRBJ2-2,ASSLAMNTGELF
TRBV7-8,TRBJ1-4,ASSLGPRGTEKLF
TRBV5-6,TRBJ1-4,ASSPGTLTNEKLF
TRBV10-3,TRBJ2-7,AISEAGEQY
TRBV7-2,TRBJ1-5,ASSAYPGNNQPQH
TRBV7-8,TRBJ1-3,ASSSDRVKSGNTIY
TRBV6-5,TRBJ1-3,ATGGYSGNTIY
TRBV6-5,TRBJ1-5,ASSPGTGDNQPQH
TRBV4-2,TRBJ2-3,ASSQDGEVGDTQY
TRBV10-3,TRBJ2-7,AIRSGTPYDYEQY
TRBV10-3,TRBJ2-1,AISGQLSGVAGEQF
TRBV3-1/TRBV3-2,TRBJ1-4,ASSQGTPEKLF
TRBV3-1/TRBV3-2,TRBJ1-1,ASRCSGGTEAF
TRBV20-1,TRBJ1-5,SASSGVWDQPQH
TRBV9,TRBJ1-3,ASSAGQQSGNTIY
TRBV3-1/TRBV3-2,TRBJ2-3,ASSQDPLAGFSDTQY
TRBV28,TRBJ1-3,ATRLTASGNTIY
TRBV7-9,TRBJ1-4,ASSSVGTISNEKLF
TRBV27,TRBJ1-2,ASSLPGQTIYGYT
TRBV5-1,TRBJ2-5,ASSPARGEETQY
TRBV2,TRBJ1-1,ASRTGLITEAF
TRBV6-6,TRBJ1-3,ASNLQGGTIY
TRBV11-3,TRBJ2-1,ASSTGHFYNEQF
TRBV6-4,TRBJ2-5,ASSDSPGTQETQY
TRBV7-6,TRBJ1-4,ASSLDELTVANEKLF
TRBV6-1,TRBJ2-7,ASSERLTYEQY
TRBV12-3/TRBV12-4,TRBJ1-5,ASSPEINQPQH
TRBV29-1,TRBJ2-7,SVVTVSYEQY
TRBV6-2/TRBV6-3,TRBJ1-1,ASSFSGTGGWNTEAF
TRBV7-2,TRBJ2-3,ASSLTSGGAEDTQY